The present T cell receptor (beta chain) was sequenced within a study of blood T cell repertoires in COVID-19. Study details: The United States, Italy and Spain provided the acute and convalescent COVID-19 samples. Sample material is recorded as cDNA or gDNA derived from T cells, B-cell-depleted T cells, or PBMCs.

Authors' methods: Estimation of nucleated cell counts relied on the amplification of reference gene primers. Repertoires were generated with immunoSEQ multiplex PCR, while TCRdb's copy carries only in-frame clones and drops some. V, J and clone size were drawn from that table, and D and trimming were deduced from the DNA. The sample consists of about 110,000 clones, 80% to 90% of them appearing once. The V gene's germline CDR1 is WNHNN and CDR2 SYGVQD (reference sequence). The V end was cut by 8 bases, the J end by 0 bases, with 10 bases between. This CDR3 has 14 amino acids. Sequenced input: peripheral blood. The TCR sequence derives from a woman older than 75 with acute or convalescent COVID-19. V gene TRBV10-1 combines with J gene TRBJ1-4; tentative D call: TRBD1 (5 bases). As DNA, the CDR3 is TGCGCCAGCCTAGACAGCCCAACTAATGAAAAACTGTTTTTT. Residues: CASLDSPTNEKLFF.